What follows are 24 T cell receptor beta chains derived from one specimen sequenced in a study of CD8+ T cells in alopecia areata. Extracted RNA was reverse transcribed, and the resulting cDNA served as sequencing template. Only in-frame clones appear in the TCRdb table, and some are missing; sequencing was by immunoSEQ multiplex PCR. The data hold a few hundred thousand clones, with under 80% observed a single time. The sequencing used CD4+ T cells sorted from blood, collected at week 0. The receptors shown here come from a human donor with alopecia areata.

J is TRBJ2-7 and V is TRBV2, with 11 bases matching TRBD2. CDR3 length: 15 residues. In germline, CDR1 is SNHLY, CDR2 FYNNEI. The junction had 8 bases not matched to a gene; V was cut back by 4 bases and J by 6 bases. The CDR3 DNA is TGTGCCAGCAGTGGCCCCGCTAGCGGGGGGTTCGAGCAGTACTTC. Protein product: CASSGPASGGFEQYF.

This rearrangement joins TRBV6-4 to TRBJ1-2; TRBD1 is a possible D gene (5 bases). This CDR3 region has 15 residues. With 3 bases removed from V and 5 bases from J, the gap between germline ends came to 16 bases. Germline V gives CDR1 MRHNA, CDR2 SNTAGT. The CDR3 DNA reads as TGTGCCAGCAGTGAAGGCGGGACGGAGCTGTATGGCTACACCTTC. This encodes CASSEGGTELYGYTF.

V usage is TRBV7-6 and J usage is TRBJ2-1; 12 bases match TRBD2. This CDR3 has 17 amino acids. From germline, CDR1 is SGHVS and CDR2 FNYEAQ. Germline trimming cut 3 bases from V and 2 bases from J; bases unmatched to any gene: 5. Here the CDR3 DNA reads TGTGCCAGCAGCTTGGCGGCTAGCGGGGGGGCCTACAATGAGCAGTTCTTC. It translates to CASSLAASGGAYNEQFF. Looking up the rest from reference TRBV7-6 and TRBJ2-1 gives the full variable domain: GAGVSQSPRYKVTKRGQDVALRCDPISGHVSLYWYRQALGQGPEFLTYFNYEAQQDKSGLPNDRFSAERPEGSISTLTIQRTEQRDSAMYRCASSLAASGGAYNEQFFGPGTRLTVL.

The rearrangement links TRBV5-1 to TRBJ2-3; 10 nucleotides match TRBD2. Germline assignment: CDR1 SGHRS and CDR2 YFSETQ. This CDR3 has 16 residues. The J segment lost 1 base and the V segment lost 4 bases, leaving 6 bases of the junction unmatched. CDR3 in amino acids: CASSRTGTSGTDTQYF. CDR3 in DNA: TGCGCCAGCAGCCGTACCGGGACTAGCGGCACAGATACGCAGTATTTT.

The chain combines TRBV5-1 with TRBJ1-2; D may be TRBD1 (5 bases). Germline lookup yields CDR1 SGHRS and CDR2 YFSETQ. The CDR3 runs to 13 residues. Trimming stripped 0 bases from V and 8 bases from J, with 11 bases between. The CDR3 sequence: CASSLEQAGGYTF. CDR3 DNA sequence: TGCGCCAGCAGCTTGGAACAGGCGGGAGGCTACACCTTC. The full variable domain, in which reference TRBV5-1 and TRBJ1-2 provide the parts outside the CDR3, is KAGVTQTPRYLIKTRGQQVTLSCSPISGHRSVSWYQQTPGQGLQFLFEYFSETQRNKGNFPGRFSGRQFSNSRSEMNVSTLELGDSALYLCASSLEQAGGYTFGSGTRLTVV.

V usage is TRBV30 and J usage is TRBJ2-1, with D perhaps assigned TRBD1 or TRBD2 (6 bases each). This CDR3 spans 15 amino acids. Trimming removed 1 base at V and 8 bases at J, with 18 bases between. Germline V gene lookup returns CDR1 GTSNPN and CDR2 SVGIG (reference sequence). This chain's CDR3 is CAWSGIRGGGHEQFF. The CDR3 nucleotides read TGTGCCTGGAGTGGTATCAGGGGAGGTGGCCATGAGCAGTTCTTC. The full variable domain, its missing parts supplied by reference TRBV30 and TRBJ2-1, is SQTIHQWPATLVQPVGSPLSLECTVEGTSNPNLYWYRQAAGRGLQLLFYSVGIGQISSEVPQNLSASRPQDRQFILSSKKLLLSDSGFYLCAWSGIRGGGHEQFFGPGTRLTVL.

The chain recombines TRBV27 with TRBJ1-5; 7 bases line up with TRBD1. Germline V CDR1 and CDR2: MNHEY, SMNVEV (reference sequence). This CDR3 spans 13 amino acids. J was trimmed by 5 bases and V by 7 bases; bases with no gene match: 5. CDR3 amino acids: CASKGQIHQPQHF. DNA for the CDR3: TGTGCCAGCAAGGGACAGATACATCAGCCCCAGCATTTT.

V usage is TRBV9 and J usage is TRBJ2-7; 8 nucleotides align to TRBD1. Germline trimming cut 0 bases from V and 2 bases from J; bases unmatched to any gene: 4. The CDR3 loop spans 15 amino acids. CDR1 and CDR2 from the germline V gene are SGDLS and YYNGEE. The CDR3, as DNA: TGTGCCAGCAGCGTAGCAGGACAGGGAGCCTACGAGCAGTACTTC. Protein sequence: CASSVAGQGAYEQYF.

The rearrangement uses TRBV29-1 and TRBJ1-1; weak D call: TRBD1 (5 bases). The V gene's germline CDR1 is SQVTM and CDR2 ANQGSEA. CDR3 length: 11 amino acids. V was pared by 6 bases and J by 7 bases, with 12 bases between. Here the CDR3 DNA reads TGCAGCGTGACCGGGGGTAATGAAGCTTTCTTT. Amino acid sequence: CSVTGGNEAFF.

CDR3 amino acids: CAISPTNVDRKLEQYF. For the CDR3, the DNA is TGTGCCATCAGCCCGACTAACGTGGACAGGAAGCTCGAGCAGTACTTC. This chain uses TRBV10-3 with TRBJ2-7; TRBD1 aligns across 7 bases. With 6 bases clipped from V and 6 bases from J, the junction kept 17 bases outside the gene matches. Germline V gene lookup returns CDR1 ENHRY and CDR2 SYGVKD. The CDR3 totals 16 residues.

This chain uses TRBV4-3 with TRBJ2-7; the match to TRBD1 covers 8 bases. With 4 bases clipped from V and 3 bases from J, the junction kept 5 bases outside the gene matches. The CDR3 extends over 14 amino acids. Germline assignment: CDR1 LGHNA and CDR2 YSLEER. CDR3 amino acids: CASSLGQGFYEQYF. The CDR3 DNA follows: TGCGCCAGCAGCCTCGGACAGGGCTTCTACGAGCAGTACTTC.

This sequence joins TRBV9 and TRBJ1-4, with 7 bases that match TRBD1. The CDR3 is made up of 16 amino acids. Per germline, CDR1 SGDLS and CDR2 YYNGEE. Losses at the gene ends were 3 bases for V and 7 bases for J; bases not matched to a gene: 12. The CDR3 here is CASSGQGAGGVEKLFF. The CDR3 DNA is TGTGCCAGCAGCGGGCAAGGGGCAGGGGGAGTTGAAAAACTGTTTTTT.

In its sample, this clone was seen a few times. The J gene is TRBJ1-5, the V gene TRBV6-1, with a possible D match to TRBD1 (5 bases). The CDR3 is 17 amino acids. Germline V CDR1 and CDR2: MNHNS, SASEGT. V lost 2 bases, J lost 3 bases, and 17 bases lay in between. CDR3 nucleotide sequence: TGTGCCAGCAGTGAACATACGATTGACAGCGTCAATCAGCCCCAGCATTTT. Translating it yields CASSEHTIDSVNQPQHF.

CDR3 in DNA: TGTGCCAGCGGGGCGGACTATGGCTACACCTTC. Its protein is CASGADYGYTF. The gene calls are TRBV6-6 and TRBJ1-2; tentatively, D is TRBD1 (5 bases). The length of the CDR3 is 11 residues. Germline CDR1 is MNHNY and CDR2 is SVGAGI (reference sequence). V lost 8 bases and J lost 3, with 7 bases in between.

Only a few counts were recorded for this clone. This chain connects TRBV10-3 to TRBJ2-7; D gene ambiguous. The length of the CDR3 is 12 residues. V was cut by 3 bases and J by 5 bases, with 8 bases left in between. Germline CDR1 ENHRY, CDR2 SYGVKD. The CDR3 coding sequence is TGTGCCATCAGTGAAGGGAATAACGAGCAGTACTTC. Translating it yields CAISEGNNEQYF.

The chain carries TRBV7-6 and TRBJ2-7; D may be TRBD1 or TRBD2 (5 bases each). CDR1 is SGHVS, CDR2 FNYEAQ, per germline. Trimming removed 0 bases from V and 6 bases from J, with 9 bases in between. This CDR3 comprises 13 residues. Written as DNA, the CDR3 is TGTGCCAGCAGCTTAGCGTTGAGGGGCGAGCAGTACTTC. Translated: CASSLALRGEQYF. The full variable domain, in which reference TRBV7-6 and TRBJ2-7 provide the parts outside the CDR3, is GAGVSQSPRYKVTKRGQDVALRCDPISGHVSLYWYRQALGQGPEFLTYFNYEAQQDKSGLPNDRFSAERPEGSISTLTIQRTEQRDSAMYRCASSLALRGEQYFGPGTRLTVT.

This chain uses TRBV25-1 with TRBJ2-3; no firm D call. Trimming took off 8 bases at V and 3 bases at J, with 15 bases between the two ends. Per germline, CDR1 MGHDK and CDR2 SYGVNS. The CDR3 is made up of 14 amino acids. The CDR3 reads CASSPFRLTDTQYF. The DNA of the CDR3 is TGTGCCAGCTCCCCTTTTCGTCTTACAGATACGCAGTATTTT.

DNA of the CDR3: TGTGCCAGCAGCGACGGCAGGGGACGTCAAGAGACCCAGTACTTC. Translation gives CASSDGRGRQETQYF. The V gene is TRBV6-1, the J gene TRBJ2-5, with a possible D match to TRBD1 (6 bases). V shed 6 bases and J shed 2 bases, with 16 bases lying between them. CDR3 length: 15 residues. Per germline, CDR1 MNHNS and CDR2 SASEGT.

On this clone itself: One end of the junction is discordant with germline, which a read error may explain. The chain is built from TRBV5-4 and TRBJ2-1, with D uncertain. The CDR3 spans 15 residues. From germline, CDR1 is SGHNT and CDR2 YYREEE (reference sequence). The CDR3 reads CASSQGPTVMHEQFF. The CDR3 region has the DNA TGCGCCAGCAGCCAAGGACCCACGGTTATGCATGAGCAGTTCTTC.

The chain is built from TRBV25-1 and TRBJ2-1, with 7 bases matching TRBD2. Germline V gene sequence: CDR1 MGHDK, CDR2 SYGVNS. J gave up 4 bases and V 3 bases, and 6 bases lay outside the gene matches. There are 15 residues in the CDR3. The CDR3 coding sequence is TGTGCCAGCAGTGATCTAGCGGAAACTTACAATGAGCAGTTCTTC. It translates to CASSDLAETYNEQFF.

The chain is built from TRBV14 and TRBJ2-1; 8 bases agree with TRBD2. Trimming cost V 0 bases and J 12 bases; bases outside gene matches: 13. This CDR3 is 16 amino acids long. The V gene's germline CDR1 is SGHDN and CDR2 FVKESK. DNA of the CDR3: TGTGCCAGCAGCCAAGAACCCCGGGGGGGCCGTTCTAGGCAGTTCTTC. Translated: CASSQEPRGGRSRQFF.

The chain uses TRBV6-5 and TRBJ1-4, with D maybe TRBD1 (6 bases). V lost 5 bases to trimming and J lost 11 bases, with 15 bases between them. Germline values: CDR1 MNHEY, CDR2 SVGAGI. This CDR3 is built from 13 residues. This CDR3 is CASSVGQGSKLFF. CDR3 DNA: TGTGCCAGCAGTGTTGGGCAGGGGTCCAAACTGTTTTTT.

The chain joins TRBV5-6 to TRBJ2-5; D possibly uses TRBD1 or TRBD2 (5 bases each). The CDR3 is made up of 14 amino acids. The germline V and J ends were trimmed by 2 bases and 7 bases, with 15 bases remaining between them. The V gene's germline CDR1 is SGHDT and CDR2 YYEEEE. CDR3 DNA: TGTGCCAGCAGCTTTTCAGGGAGCCCGGGGACCCAGTACTTC. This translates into CASSFSGSPGTQYF.

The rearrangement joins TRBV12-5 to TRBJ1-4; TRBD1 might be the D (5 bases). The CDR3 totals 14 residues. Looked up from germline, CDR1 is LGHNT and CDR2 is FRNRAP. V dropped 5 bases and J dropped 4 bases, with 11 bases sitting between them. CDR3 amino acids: CASGLGRINEKLFF. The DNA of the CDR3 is TGTGCTAGTGGTCTGGGACGGATTAATGAAAAACTGTTTTTT.